The T cell receptor beta chain under discussion was sequenced for a study of blood T cell repertoires in COVID-19. Study-level information: COVID-19 samples, acute and convalescent, were from the United States, Italy and Spain. PBMCs, B-cell-depleted T cells, or T cells were the source of the cDNA or gDNA that made up the material.

This clone has only a few counts. How the authors handled the data: Nucleated cell counts were estimated from reference gene primer amplification. Sequencing was performed with immunoSEQ multiplex PCR; in TCRdb, only in-frame clones are kept and a portion is missing. V and J calls plus clone size are reproduced from that table; the DNA served to infer D and trimming. In the table there are 35,000 to 50,000 clones, less than 70% of which are singletons. Between the trimmed V and J ends, which lost 0 bases and 1 base, there was a span of 7 bases. Germline V CDR1 and CDR2: SGHNT, YENEEA. The CDR3 runs to 15 residues.

The clonotype originates from a man older than 75 with acute or convalescent COVID-19. The specimen was peripheral blood. The rearrangement joins TRBV11-3 to TRBJ1-3; D is undetermined. The CDR3 sequence: CASSLDRGSGNTIYF. For the CDR3, the DNA is TGTGCCAGCAGCTTAGATCGGGGATCTGGAAACACCATATATTTT.